This T cell receptor (beta chain) was found in a study of blood T cell repertoires in COVID-19. Study overall: Sources were T cells, B-cell-depleted T cells, or PBMCs; the material itself was cDNA or gDNA.

The CDR3 consists of 20 residues. In germline, CDR1 is MNHEY, CDR2 SMNVEV (reference sequence). After removal of 0 bases from V and 3 bases from J, the junction contained 16 bases not matched to a gene. The table came from immunoSEQ multiplex PCR; TCRdb's copy has only in-frame clones and leaves some out. The table has 170,000 or so clones, approximately 80% seen once. Only one count was recorded for this clone. The sequence was obtained from a woman aged 45-60 years who had recovered from COVID-19. This sequence joins TRBV27 and TRBJ2-1; 8 nucleotides line up with TRBD1. Sequences were obtained from PBMCs or T cells enriched from blood (not recorded which). The CDR3 DNA reads TGTGCCAGCAGTTTATCCATGACAGGGGTGAAGAATAGGATCTACAATGAGCAGTTCTTC. The encoded protein is CASSLSMTGVKNRIYNEQFF.